The next 29 T cell receptor beta chains were all read from a single sample in a study of blood T cells in healthy people across ages. With a J-beta primer mix and a sample-barcoded 5' primer, a second PCR ran about 7 to 11 cycles. TCRdb called the 5' RACE reads again in MiXCR, with one record for every CDR3 protein. The data show fewer than 2,000,000 distinct CDR3 sequences, 35% to 50% seen once. The specimen was blood. The receptors here all came from a human donor in good health.

This clonotype occurred a few times. The rearrangement links TRBV7-2 to TRBJ2-7; D is perhaps TRBD2 (6 bases). CDR3 length: 13 residues. V was cut by 2 bases and J by 6 bases, with 11 bases left in between. CDR1 is SGHTA and CDR2 is FQGNSA in the germline V gene. The CDR3 is CASSLLLRGEQYF. CDR3 nucleotide sequence: TGTGCCAGCAGCTTACTTCTGCGGGGCGAGCAGTACTTC.

The J gene is TRBJ2-5, the V gene TRBV12-3 or TRBV12-4, with 7 bases fitting TRBD1. Germline trimming cut 7 bases from V and 11 bases from J; bases unmatched to any gene: 19. The CDR3 totals 15 residues. In nucleotides, the CDR3 is TGTGCCAGCACTTCAGGACAGGACAACTACAATGAGCAGTACTTC. It codes for CASTSGQDNYNEQYF.

This chain joins TRBV24-1 and TRBJ1-2; the D is unclear. V lost 3 bases and J 8 bases, leaving 9 bases between the germline ends. The length of the CDR3 is 12 residues. Germline CDR1 KGHDR, CDR2 SFDVKD. The CDR3 DNA follows: TGTGCCACCAGTGATACTCTAGGGGGCTACACCTTC. It is translated as CATSDTLGGYTF.

The rearrangement uses TRBV6-2 or TRBV6-3 and TRBJ2-1; TRBD2 matches at 13 bases. V was clipped by 2 bases and J by 0 bases; unmatched bases: 10. Germline V gene lookup returns CDR1 MNHEY and CDR2 SVGEGT. This CDR3 spans 20 amino acids. CDR3 loop: CASSYPGLAGALSSYNEQFF. CDR3 coding DNA: TGTGCCAGCAGTTACCCTGGACTAGCGGGGGCCCTTAGCTCCTACAATGAGCAGTTCTTC.

The chain couples TRBV28 to TRBJ1-1, with a weak D call TRBD1 (6 bases). This CDR3 has 16 residues. Germline V gene lookup returns CDR1 MDHEN and CDR2 SYDVKM. V was shortened by 6 bases and J by 4 bases, with 21 bases between the two germline ends. The chain's CDR3 is CASSPLGSGRGTEAFF. DNA for the CDR3: TGTGCCAGCAGCCCTTTAGGTTCGGGCAGGGGCACTGAAGCTTTCTTT.

The chain is built from TRBV5-5 and TRBJ1-5; 8 nucleotides match TRBD1. The CDR3 runs 15 residues. The junction had 9 bases not matched to a gene; V was cut back by 7 bases and J by 3 bases. Germline CDR1 reads SGHKS; CDR2 reads YYEKEE (reference sequence). In nucleotides, the CDR3 is TGTGCCAGCGGAGGGACAGGTGGGTCCAATCAGCCCCAGCATTTT. Amino acid sequence: CASGGTGGSNQPQHF.

V usage is TRBV7-9 and J usage is TRBJ2-1, with 9 nucleotides matching TRBD2. Per the germline V gene, CDR1 is SEHNR and CDR2 is FQNEAQ (reference sequence). J gave up 6 bases and V 4 bases, and 16 bases lay outside the gene matches. The CDR3 spans 18 residues. DNA of the CDR3: TGTGCCAGCAGCTCCGCCGCGGCGGGGGGGCCGTGGGGCAATGAGCAGTTCTTC. Protein sequence: CASSSAAAGGPWGNEQFF.

The chain couples TRBV7-2 to TRBJ1-6; D is possibly TRBD1 (5 bases). This CDR3 spans 18 amino acids. The V gene lost 1 base and the J gene lost 1 base, with 14 bases spanning the gap. CDR1 and CDR2 (germline): SGHTA, FQGNSA. CDR3 amino acids: CASSLGIPGASYNSPLHF. The DNA of the CDR3 is TGTGCCAGCAGCTTAGGGATCCCCGGGGCATCCTATAATTCACCCCTCCACTTT.

The chain carries TRBV7-2 and TRBJ1-1, with D uncertain. Trimming removed 3 bases from V and 2 bases from J, with 10 bases in between. CDR1 and CDR2 (germline): SGHTA, FQGNSA. The CDR3 totals 14 residues. The CDR3 here is CASSFSTLNTEAFF. DNA of the CDR3: TGTGCCAGCAGCTTCTCGACACTTAACACTGAAGCTTTCTTT.

CDR3 bases: TGTGCCAGCAGTGAATCCCGGACAGGCTTCTATGGCTACACCTTC. Residues: CASSESRTGFYGYTF. The chain links TRBV25-1 to TRBJ1-2; 7 nucleotides agree with TRBD1. V dropped 1 base and J dropped 4; count of bases not matched to a gene: 6. CDR3 length equals 15 residues. In germline, CDR1 is MGHDK, CDR2 SYGVNS.

A word on this clonotype: A junction end diverges from the germline sequence, so it may reflect a read error. The chain joins TRBV3-1 to TRBJ2-1, with D possibly called TRBD1 or TRBD2 (5 bases each). Germline loops: CDR1 LGHDT, CDR2 YNNKEL (reference sequence). The CDR3 contains 13 residues. CDR3 loop: CASETASGHEQVF. The DNA of the CDR3 is TGTGCCAGCGAGACAGCCTCGGGGCATGAGCAGGTCTTC.

The chain uses TRBV5-1 and TRBJ2-7; 7 bases agree with TRBD1. CDR3 length: 13 residues. Germline loops: CDR1 SGHRS, CDR2 YFSETQ. V trimming: 2 bases; J trimming: 9 bases; junction bases outside the gene matches: 8. The CDR3 reads CASSFEGGEVQYF. CDR3 coding DNA: TGCGCCAGCAGCTTTGAAGGGGGCGAAGTGCAGTACTTC.

This clonotype was observed a handful of times. J is TRBJ1-2 and V is TRBV29-1, with unresolved D. The CDR3 contains 13 residues. Between the trimmed V and J ends, which lost 3 bases and 4 bases, there was a span of 12 bases. CDR1 and CDR2 (germline): SQVTM, ANQGSEA. CDR3 loop: CSVDRPGGYGYTF. The CDR3 region has the DNA TGCAGCGTTGATAGACCGGGCGGCTATGGCTACACCTTC.

The sample holds a few counts of this clonotype. The J gene is TRBJ2-7, the V gene TRBV20-1; D gene uncertain. Germline CDR1 DFQATT, CDR2 SNEGSKA (reference sequence). V shed 3 bases and J shed 3 bases, with 6 bases lying between them. This CDR3 spans 11 amino acids. The CDR3 region is CSARSVYEQYF. CDR3 in DNA: TGCAGTGCTAGGTCCGTCTACGAGCAGTACTTC.

Remarks on this clonotype: Germline and junction disagree at one end, which may indicate a read error. This sequence joins TRBV27 and TRBJ2-5, with D unresolved. CDR3 length: 12 residues. Germline values: CDR1 MNHEY, CDR2 SMNVEV (reference sequence). The DNA of the CDR3 is TGTGCCAGCAGAGGGTTGCAAGAGATCCAGTACTTC. Its protein product is CASRGLQEIQYF.

This rearrangement joins TRBV20-1 to TRBJ1-6, with a weak D call TRBD1 (6 bases). CDR1 is DFQATT, CDR2 SNEGSKA, per germline (reference sequence). Trimming stripped 5 bases from V and 4 bases from J, with 9 bases between. This CDR3 has 13 residues. CDR3 region: CSAHREYNSPLHF. The CDR3 bases are TGCAGTGCTCACAGGGAGTATAATTCACCCCTCCACTTT.

The rearrangement links TRBV11-2 to TRBJ2-4; TRBD2 matches 7 bases. The better agreement between TRBJ2-7 and the DNA end casts doubt on the J call. The germline CDR1 and CDR2 sequences are SGHAT and FQNNGV. The CDR3 totals 17 residues. This CDR3 is CASSLGLRLGAGNEQYF. The CDR3 coding sequence is TGTGCCAGCAGCTTAGGTCTAAGGCTGGGAGCGGGGAACGAGCAGTACTTC.

This clonotype was found a few times. The chain carries TRBV7-9 and TRBJ1-4, with a weak D call TRBD1 (5 bases). The CDR3 is 15 residues long. Deletions cut 5 bases from V and 0 bases from J, with 10 bases between. The germline V gene has CDR1 SEHNR and CDR2 FQNEAQ (reference sequence). The CDR3 DNA is TGTGCCAGCAGCCCCAAGGGGTCAACTAATGAAAAACTGTTTTTT. As protein: CASSPKGSTNEKLFF. The whole variable domain, remainder taken from reference TRBV7-9 and TRBJ1-4, is DTGVSQNPRHKITKRGQNVTFRCDPISEHNRLYWYRQTLGQGPEFLTYFQNEAQLEKSRLLSDRFSAERPKGSFSTLEIQRTEQGDSAMYLCASSPKGSTNEKLFFGSGTQLSVL.

The V call is TRBV20-1, the J call TRBJ1-6, with TRBD1 as a possible D gene (5 bases). Looked up from germline, CDR1 is DFQATT and CDR2 is SNEGSKA (reference sequence). There are 14 residues in the CDR3. V was shortened by 6 bases and J by 8 bases, with 17 bases between the two germline ends. The CDR3 DNA is TGCAGTGCCGCGGGGCCGAACCATGATTCACCCCTCCACTTT. Translating it yields CSAAGPNHDSPLHF.

This sequence joins TRBV11-2 and TRBJ2-1, with 10 bases identical to TRBD2. Germline lookup yields CDR1 SGHAT and CDR2 FQNNGV. V lost 7 bases to trimming and J lost 5 bases; unmatched junction nucleotides: 8. The CDR3 has 15 residues. CDR3 sequence reads: CASTFLAGVNNEQFF. DNA of the CDR3: TGTGCCAGCACTTTCCTAGCGGGGGTCAACAATGAGCAGTTCTTC. Full variable domain (outside the CDR3, taken from reference TRBV11-2 and TRBJ2-1): EAGVAQSPRYKIIEKRQSVAFWCNPISGHATLYWYQQILGQGPKLLIQFQNNGVVDDSQLPKDRFSAERLKGVDSTLKIQPAKLEDSAVYLCASTFLAGVNNEQFFGPGTRLTVL.

V is TRBV12-3 or TRBV12-4 and J is TRBJ1-5; TRBD1 might be the D (6 bases). There are 13 residues in the CDR3. V lost 8 bases and J 7 bases, leaving 15 bases between the germline ends. The CDR3, as DNA: TGTGCCAGCGGGGGTCGGGGGGCACAGCCCCAGCATTTT. It yields the protein CASGGRGAQPQHF.

In regard to this clonotype: The junction departs from the called germline gene at one end, perhaps through a read error. The chain couples TRBV7-6 to TRBJ1-5; D gene uncertain. The germline CDR1 and CDR2 sequences are SGHVS and FNYEAQ. CDR3 size: 13 residues. CDR3 loop: CASSLGSNQPLHF. Written as DNA, the CDR3 is TGTGCCAGCAGCTTAGGAAGCAATCAGCCCCTGCATTTT.

The chain joins TRBV6-1 to TRBJ2-2; TRBD1 matches 9 bases. The CDR3 consists of 16 residues. Looked up from germline, CDR1 is MNHNS and CDR2 is SASEGT. The ends lost 6 bases at V and 6 bases at J; junction bases unmatched: 11. CDR3 nucleotide sequence: TGTGCCAGCAGACTTTTGACAGGGGGAAGTGCCGGGGAGCTGTTTTTT. Translation gives CASRLLTGGSAGELFF.

The sample holds a few counts of this clonotype. V usage is TRBV15 and J usage is TRBJ2-1, with TRBD1 matching over 8 bases. V was clipped by 10 bases and J by 5 bases; unmatched bases: 13. From germline, CDR1 is LNHNV and CDR2 YYDKDF (reference sequence). CDR3 length equals 15 residues. CDR3 nucleotides: TGTGCCATCAACAGGGGGAGACCTGTGAACAATGAGCAGTTCTTC. This encodes CAINRGRPVNNEQFF.

With regard to this clonotype: An end of the junction does not agree with germline; a read error may underlie this. CDR3 DNA: TGTGCCAGCAGCTTACCGGACAGGGCGGGAGGCTGCACCTTC. Its protein product is CASSLPDRAGGCTF. The V and J genes are TRBV7-2 and TRBJ1-2; 8 nucleotides align to TRBD1. In germline, CDR1 is SGHTA, CDR2 FQGNSA. The CDR3 runs to 14 residues.

The V and J genes are TRBV6-1 and TRBJ2-3; 10 bases map to TRBD1. Germline loops: CDR1 MNHNS, CDR2 SASEGT. This CDR3 contains 13 residues. The V gene end was trimmed by 10 bases and the J gene end by 3 bases; junction bases not matched to a gene: 4. For the CDR3, the DNA is TGTGCCAACCGGGACAGGGGTACAGATACGCAGTATTTT. Translating gives CANRDRGTDTQYF.

The CDR3 coding sequence is TGCGCCAGCAGTGATACAGGGGGCGGTGACGAGCAGTACTTC. Translated, it gives CASSDTGGGDEQYF. J is TRBJ2-7 and V is TRBV5-1; 9 positions agree with TRBD1. The CDR3 totals 14 residues. Trimming took 5 bases from V and 5 from J; bases not matched to a gene: 8. Per germline, CDR1 SGHRS and CDR2 YFSETQ.

The CDR3 reads CASSSDRPAQDTQYF. The CDR3 DNA follows: TGCGCCAGCAGCTCCGACAGACCCGCCCAAGATACGCAGTATTTT. This chain joins TRBV5-1 and TRBJ2-3, with D perhaps matching TRBD1 (5 bases). CDR1 SGHRS and CDR2 YFSETQ come from the germline V gene. Trimming pared 3 bases from V and 5 bases from J, leaving 16 bases between. The CDR3 spans 15 residues.

The J gene is TRBJ2-6, the V gene TRBV6-6; tentatively, D is TRBD1 (5 bases). Germline V lookup: CDR1 MNHNY, CDR2 SVGAGI (reference sequence). This CDR3 has 16 residues. Trimming took off 4 bases at V and 0 bases at J, with 10 bases between the two ends. CDR3 residues: CASSCSTASGANVLTF. The CDR3 DNA reads as TGTGCCAGCAGTTGCTCGACAGCCTCTGGGGCCAACGTCCTGACTTTC.